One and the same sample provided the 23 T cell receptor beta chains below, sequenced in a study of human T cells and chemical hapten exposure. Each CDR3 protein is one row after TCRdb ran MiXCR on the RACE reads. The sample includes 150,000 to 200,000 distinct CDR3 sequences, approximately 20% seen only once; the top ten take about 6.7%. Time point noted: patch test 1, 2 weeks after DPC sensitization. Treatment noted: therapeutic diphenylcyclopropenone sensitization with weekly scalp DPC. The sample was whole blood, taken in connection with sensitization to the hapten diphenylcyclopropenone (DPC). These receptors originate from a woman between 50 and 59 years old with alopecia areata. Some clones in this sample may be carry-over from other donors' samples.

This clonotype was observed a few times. The DNA for the CDR3 is TGTGCCAGCAGTGACAGTGGGGCTGGCAATCAGCCCCAGCATTTT. Translated, it gives CASSDSGAGNQPQHF. The chain carries TRBV6-5 and TRBJ1-5; D may be TRBD1 (5 bases). CDR1 MNHEY and CDR2 SVGAGI come from the germline V gene. The V end lost 5 bases, the J end lost 2 bases, and 13 bases lay between the germline ends. The CDR3 is 15 amino acids.

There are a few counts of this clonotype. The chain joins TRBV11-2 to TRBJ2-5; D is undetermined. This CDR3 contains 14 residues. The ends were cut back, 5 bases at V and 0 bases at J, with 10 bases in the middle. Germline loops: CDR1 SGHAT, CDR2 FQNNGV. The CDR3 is CASSRRRNQETQYF. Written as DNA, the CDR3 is TGTGCCAGCAGCCGCCGACGGAACCAAGAGACCCAGTACTTC.

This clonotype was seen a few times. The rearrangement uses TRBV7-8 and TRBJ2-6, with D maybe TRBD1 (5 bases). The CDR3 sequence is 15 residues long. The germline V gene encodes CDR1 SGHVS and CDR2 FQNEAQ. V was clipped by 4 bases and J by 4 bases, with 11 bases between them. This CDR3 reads CASSSTGTGANVLTF. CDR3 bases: TGTGCCAGCAGCTCCACAGGCACCGGGGCCAACGTCCTGACTTTC.

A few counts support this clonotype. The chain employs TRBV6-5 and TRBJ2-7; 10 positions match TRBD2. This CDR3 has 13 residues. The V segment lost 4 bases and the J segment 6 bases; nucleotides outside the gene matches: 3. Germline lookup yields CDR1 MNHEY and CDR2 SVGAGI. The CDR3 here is CASSLAGGSEQYF. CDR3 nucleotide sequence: TGTGCCAGCAGTTTAGCGGGAGGATCCGAGCAGTACTTC.

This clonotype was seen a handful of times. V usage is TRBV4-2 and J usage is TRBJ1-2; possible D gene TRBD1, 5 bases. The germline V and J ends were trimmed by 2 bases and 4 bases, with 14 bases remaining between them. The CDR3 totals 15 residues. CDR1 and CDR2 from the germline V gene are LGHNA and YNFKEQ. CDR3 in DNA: TGTGCCAGCAGCCAATTTCTCGGGGACGGCTATGGCTACACCTTC. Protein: CASSQFLGDGYGYTF.

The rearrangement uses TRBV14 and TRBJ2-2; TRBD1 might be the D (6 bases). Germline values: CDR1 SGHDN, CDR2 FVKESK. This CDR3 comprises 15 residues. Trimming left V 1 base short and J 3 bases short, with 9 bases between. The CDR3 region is CASSQVRTDTGELFF. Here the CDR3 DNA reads TGTGCCAGCAGCCAAGTCAGGACAGACACCGGGGAGCTGTTTTTT.

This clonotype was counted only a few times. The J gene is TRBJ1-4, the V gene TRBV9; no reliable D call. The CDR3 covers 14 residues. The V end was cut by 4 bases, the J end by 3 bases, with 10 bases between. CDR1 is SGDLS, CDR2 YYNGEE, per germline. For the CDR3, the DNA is TGTGCCAGCAGCCCCACGTCGTCTAATGAAAAACTGTTTTTT. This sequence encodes CASSPTSSNEKLFF.

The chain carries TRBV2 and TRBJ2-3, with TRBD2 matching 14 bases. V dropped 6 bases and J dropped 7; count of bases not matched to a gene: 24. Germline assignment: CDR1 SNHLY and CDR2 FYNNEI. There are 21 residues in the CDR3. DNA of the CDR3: TGTGCCAGCAGGACCCCGGACAGCTCTTGGGGACTAGCGGGAGCCGCGAATACGCAGTATTTT. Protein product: CASRTPDSSWGLAGAANTQYF.

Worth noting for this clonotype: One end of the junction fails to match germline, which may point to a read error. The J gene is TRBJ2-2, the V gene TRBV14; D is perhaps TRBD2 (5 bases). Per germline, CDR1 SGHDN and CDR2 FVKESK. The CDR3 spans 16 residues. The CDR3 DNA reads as TGTGCCAGCAGTCAAGTAGGACTCCCGAACACCGGGGAGCTGTTTTTT. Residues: CASSQVGLPNTGELFF.

In DNA, the CDR3 is TGTGCCAGCAGCTTAGCTTGGGACAATGAGCAGTTCTTC. Its protein is CASSLAWDNEQFF. V and J are TRBV7-2 and TRBJ2-1; D is unclear. This CDR3 is built from 13 residues. The V gene lost 0 bases and the J gene lost 5 bases, with 5 bases spanning the gap. From germline, CDR1 is SGHTA and CDR2 FQGNSA. The full variable domain, with the rest looked up from reference TRBV7-2 and TRBJ2-1, is GAGVSQSPSNKVTEKGKDVELRCDPISGHTALYWYRQSLGQGLEFLIYFQGNSAPDKSGLPSDRFSAERTGGSVSTLTIQRTQQEDSAVYLCASSLAWDNEQFFGPGTRLTVL.

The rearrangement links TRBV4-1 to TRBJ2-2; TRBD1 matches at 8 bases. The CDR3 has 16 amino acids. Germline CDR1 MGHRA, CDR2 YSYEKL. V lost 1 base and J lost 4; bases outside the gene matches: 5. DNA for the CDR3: TGCGCCAGCAGCCAAGTTCCCAGGGGGCCCACCGGGGAGCTGTTTTTT. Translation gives CASSQVPRGPTGELFF.

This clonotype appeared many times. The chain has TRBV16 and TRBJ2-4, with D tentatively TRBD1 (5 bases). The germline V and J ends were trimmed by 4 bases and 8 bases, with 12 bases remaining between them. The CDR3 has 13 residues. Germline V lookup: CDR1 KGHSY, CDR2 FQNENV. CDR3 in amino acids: CASSPRPRDIQYF. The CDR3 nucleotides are TGTGCCAGCAGCCCCAGGCCCAGGGACATTCAGTACTTC.

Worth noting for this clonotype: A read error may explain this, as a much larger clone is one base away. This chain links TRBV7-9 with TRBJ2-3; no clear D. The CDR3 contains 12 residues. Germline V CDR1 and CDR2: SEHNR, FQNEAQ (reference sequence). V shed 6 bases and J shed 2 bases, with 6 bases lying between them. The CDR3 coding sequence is TGTGCCAGCAGTACCGTCACAGATACGCAGTATTTT. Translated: CASSTVTDTQYF.

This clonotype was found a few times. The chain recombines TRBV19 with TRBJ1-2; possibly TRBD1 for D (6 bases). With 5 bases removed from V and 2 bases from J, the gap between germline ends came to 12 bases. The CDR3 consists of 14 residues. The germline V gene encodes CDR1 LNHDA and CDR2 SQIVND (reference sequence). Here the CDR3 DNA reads TGTGCCAGTAGTCCAGGGGCCCAGAACTATGGCTACACCTTC. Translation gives CASSPGAQNYGYTF.

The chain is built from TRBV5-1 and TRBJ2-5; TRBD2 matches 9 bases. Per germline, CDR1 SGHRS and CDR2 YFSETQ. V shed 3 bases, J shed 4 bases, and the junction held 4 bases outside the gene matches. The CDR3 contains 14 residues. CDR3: CASSSSGTPETQYF. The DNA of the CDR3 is TGCGCCAGCAGCTCTAGCGGGACTCCAGAGACCCAGTACTTC.

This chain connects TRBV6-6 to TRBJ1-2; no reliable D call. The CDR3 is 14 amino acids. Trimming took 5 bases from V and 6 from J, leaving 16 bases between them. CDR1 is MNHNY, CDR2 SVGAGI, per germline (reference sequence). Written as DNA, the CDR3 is TGTGCCAGCAGTGCTTTGGCCCTGAGAAATGGCTACACCTTC. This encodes CASSALALRNGYTF.

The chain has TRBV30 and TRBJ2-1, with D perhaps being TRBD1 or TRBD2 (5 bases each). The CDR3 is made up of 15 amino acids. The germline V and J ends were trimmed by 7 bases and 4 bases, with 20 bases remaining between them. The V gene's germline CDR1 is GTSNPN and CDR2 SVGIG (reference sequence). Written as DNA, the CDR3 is TGTGCCTCTACAACCGGGACGAAAATATACAATGAGCAGTTCTTC. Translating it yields CASTTGTKIYNEQFF.

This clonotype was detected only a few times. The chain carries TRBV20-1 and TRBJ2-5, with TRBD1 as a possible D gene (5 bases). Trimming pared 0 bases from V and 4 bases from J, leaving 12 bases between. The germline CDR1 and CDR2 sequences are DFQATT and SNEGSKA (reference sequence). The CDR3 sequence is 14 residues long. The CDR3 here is CSARDHDSTETQYF. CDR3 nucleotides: TGCAGTGCTAGAGATCACGACAGTACAGAGACCCAGTACTTC.

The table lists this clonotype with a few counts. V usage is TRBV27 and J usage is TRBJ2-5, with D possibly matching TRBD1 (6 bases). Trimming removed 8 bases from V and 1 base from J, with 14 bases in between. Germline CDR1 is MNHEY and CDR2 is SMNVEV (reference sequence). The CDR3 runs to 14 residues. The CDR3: CASGGDRSQETQYF. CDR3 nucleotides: TGTGCCAGCGGGGGCGACAGGTCCCAAGAGACCCAGTACTTC.

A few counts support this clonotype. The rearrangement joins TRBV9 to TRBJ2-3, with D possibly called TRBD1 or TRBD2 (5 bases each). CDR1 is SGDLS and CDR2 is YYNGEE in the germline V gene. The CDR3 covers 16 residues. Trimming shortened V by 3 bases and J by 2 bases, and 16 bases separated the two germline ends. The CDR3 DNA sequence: TGTGCCAGCAGCGACGGGACCTCAACCTACACAGATACGCAGTATTTT. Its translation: CASSDGTSTYTDTQYF.

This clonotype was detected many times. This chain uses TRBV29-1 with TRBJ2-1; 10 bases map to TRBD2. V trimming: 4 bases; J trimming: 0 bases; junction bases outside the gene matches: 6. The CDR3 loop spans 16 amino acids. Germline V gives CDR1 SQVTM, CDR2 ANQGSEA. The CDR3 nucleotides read TGCAGCGTTGTAGGAGCGGGAGGGATCTCCTACAATGAGCAGTTCTTC. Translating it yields CSVVGAGGISYNEQFF.

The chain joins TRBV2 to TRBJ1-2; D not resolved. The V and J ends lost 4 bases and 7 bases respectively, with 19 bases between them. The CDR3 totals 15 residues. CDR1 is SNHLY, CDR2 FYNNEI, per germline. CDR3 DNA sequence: TGTGCCAGCAGTGGAGGGAAGGGTAAGGTCGGTGGCTACACCTTC. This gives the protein CASSGGKGKVGGYTF.

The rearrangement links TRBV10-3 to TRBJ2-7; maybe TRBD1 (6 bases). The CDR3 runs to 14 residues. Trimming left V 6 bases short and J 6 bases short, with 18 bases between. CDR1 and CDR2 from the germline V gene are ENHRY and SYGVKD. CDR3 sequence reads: CAISASGQYSEQYF. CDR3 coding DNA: TGTGCCATCAGCGCCTCGGGACAATATTCCGAGCAGTACTTC.